This entry lists 32 T cell receptor beta chains sequenced from one sample in a study of T cells in Graves' hyperthyroidism and ophthalmopathy. The CDR3 regions of TCR beta were amplified from RNA transcripts. The HTBI primer set drove a first-round RT-PCR of the TCR CDR3. MiXCR, applied by TCRdb to the multiplex PCR reads, yields one record per CDR3 protein. Altogether 620,000 or so distinct CDR3 sequences are present, roughly 15% being singletons, with the ten largest covering approximately 12%. The sequenced material came from blood. Receptors were obtained from a woman between 45 and 60 years old with Graves' ophthalmopathy.

This clonotype was observed at least ten times. The chain carries TRBV11-1 and TRBJ2-4; TRBD2 might be the D (6 bases). Trimming cost V 5 bases and J 0 bases, with 17 bases left between them. Germline-derived CDR1 and CDR2 are SGHAT and FQDESV (reference sequence). The CDR3 is 17 amino acids. The DNA for the CDR3 is TGTGCCAGCAGCCCAGGCCCGCGGGACCTAGCCAAAAACATTCAGTACTTC. The encoded protein is CASSPGPRDLAKNIQYF.

The J gene is TRBJ2-7, the V gene TRBV3-1, with a weak D call TRBD1 (6 bases). The V gene lost 5 bases and the J gene lost 6 bases, with 14 bases spanning the gap. CDR1 LGHDT and CDR2 YNNKEL come from the germline V gene (reference sequence). The length of the CDR3 is 13 residues. In DNA form, the CDR3 reads TGTGCCAGCAGCGAGGACAGAGAGAGCGAGCAGTACTTC. It yields the protein CASSEDRESEQYF.

This clonotype was seen ten or more times. The chain combines TRBV28 with TRBJ2-1; 14 bases are a match to TRBD2. V lost 6 bases, J lost 9 bases, and 7 bases stayed unmatched. CDR1 and CDR2 from the germline V gene are MDHEN and SYDVKM. The CDR3 covers 15 residues. CDR3 DNA sequence: TGTGCCAGCAGCGGGACTAGCGGGAGTAATAGTGAGCAGTTCTTC. Its translation is CASSGTSGSNSEQFF.

There are many counts of this clonotype. The chain combines TRBV3-1 with TRBJ2-3; perhaps TRBD2 as D (6 bases). V was clipped by 0 bases and J by 2 bases, with 12 bases between them. CDR1 and CDR2 (germline): LGHDT, YNNKEL (reference sequence). This CDR3 has 16 residues. In DNA, the CDR3 is TGTGCCAGCAGCCAAGAAGGAGCGGGCCACACAGATACGCAGTATTTT. This gives the protein CASSQEGAGHTDTQYF.

At least ten counts were recorded for this clonotype. This chain uses TRBV9 with TRBJ2-1; 7 bases fit TRBD2. The CDR3 extends over 17 amino acids. The V gene's germline CDR1 is SGDLS and CDR2 YYNGEE. With 0 bases clipped from V and 4 bases from J, the junction kept 10 bases outside the gene matches. CDR3 in amino acids: CASSVDPTGGIYNEQFF. CDR3 nucleotides: TGTGCCAGCAGCGTAGACCCCACGGGAGGTATATACAATGAGCAGTTCTTC.

Many counts were recorded for this clonotype. The chain combines TRBV30 with TRBJ1-5, with TRBD1 matching over 7 bases. The CDR3 is 14 amino acids. CDR1 and CDR2 (germline): GTSNPN, SVGIG (reference sequence). V was pared by 5 bases and J by 6 bases, with 10 bases of the junction left unmatched. The CDR3 loop reads CAWAGTEAGQPQHF. The DNA for the CDR3 is TGTGCCTGGGCCGGGACAGAGGCGGGTCAGCCCCAGCATTTT.

This clonotype was seen at least ten times. The chain combines TRBV15 with TRBJ1-2; TRBD1 agrees at 11 bases. Germline CDR1 reads LNHNV; CDR2 reads YYDKDF (reference sequence). The CDR3 is 16 residues long. Trimming cost V 0 bases and J 7 bases; bases outside gene matches: 7. The CDR3 sequence: CATSRDRGQGETGYTF. In DNA, the CDR3 is TGTGCCACCAGCAGAGATAGGGGACAGGGGGAAACTGGCTACACCTTC.

This clonotype was seen many times. The chain couples TRBV29-1 to TRBJ1-4; 7 nucleotides align to TRBD1. Germline V lookup: CDR1 SQVTM, CDR2 ANQGSEA. The CDR3 loop spans 13 amino acids. Losses at the gene ends were 4 bases for V and 6 bases for J; bases not matched to a gene: 5. In DNA form, the CDR3 reads TGCAGCGTTGCGGGACAGCTGGATGAAAAACTGTTTTTT. The encoded protein is CSVAGQLDEKLFF.

At least ten counts were recorded for this clonotype. The CDR3 DNA reads as TGTGCCAGCAGCTTAGTCTACGAGCAGTACTTC. Amino acids: CASSLVYEQYF. The chain recombines TRBV11-2 with TRBJ2-7; no clear D gene. Germline CDR1 SGHAT, CDR2 FQNNGV. Trimming left V 1 base short and J 3 bases short, with 1 base between. This CDR3 spans 11 amino acids.

This clonotype was recorded many times. The chain links TRBV20-1 to TRBJ1-1; 8 bases are a match to TRBD1. Germline CDR1 reads DFQATT; CDR2 reads SNEGSKA (reference sequence). V shed 6 bases, J shed 4 bases, and the junction held 10 bases outside the gene matches. The CDR3 length is 14 residues. The CDR3 DNA follows: TGCAGTGCCGAACCAGGGGGCCTTGGCACTGAAGCTTTCTTT. The encoded protein is CSAEPGGLGTEAFF.

This clonotype was recorded a few times. The chain links TRBV10-3 to TRBJ2-3, with a weak D call TRBD2 (5 bases). Trimming took 9 bases from V and 2 from J, leaving 12 bases between them. The germline CDR1 and CDR2 sequences are ENHRY and SYGVKD. The CDR3 loop spans 13 amino acids. The DNA of the CDR3 is TGTGCCATAAGCGGAATTAACACAGATACGCAGTATTTT. Amino acids: CAISGINTDTQYF.

This clonotype was observed a few times. J is TRBJ1-6 and V is TRBV10-3, with 9 positions matching TRBD1. The CDR3 is made up of 16 amino acids. Trimming took 6 bases from V and 4 from J; bases not matched to a gene: 7. Germline V lookup: CDR1 ENHRY, CDR2 SYGVKD. CDR3 amino acids: CAIRAGTGTYNSPLHF. The CDR3 region has the DNA TGTGCCATCAGGGCCGGGACAGGGACATATAATTCACCCCTCCACTTT.

V usage is TRBV4-1 and J usage is TRBJ2-7; D is perhaps TRBD2 (5 bases). V dropped 1 base and J dropped 4 bases, with 17 bases sitting between them. The CDR3 is 16 residues long. CDR1 MGHRA and CDR2 YSYEKL come from the germline V gene. DNA of the CDR3: TGCGCCAGCAGCCAAGGAGGTATTAGCGCTTTTTACGAGCAGTACTTC. Translating it yields CASSQGGISAFYEQYF.

This clonotype was counted many times. V usage is TRBV28 and J usage is TRBJ2-5; D is ambiguous. This CDR3 is 14 amino acids long. Per the germline V gene, CDR1 is MDHEN and CDR2 is SYDVKM. Trimming took 6 bases from V and 2 from J, leaving 13 bases between them. The CDR3 nucleotides read TGTGCCAGCAGCCTGGCGACGGTACAAGAGACCCAGTACTTC. Protein sequence: CASSLATVQETQYF.

Notes on this clonotype: This clone may be a read error of a much larger clone one base away. The conserved phenylalanine or tryptophan is not found at the CDR3 terminus, so this likely reflects a read error. This chain links TRBV30 with TRBJ2-1; 9 bases match TRBD2. This CDR3 contains 13 residues. CDR1 GTSNPN and CDR2 SVGIG come from the germline V gene (reference sequence). CDR3 coding DNA: TGTGCTTCTACTAGCGGGTATAGCCATGAGCAGTTCCTC. Translating gives CASTSGYSHEQFL.

This clonotype was seen ten or more times. The chain employs TRBV10-3 and TRBJ1-4, with 8 bases that match TRBD1. Germline V lookup: CDR1 ENHRY, CDR2 SYGVKD. The CDR3 spans 13 residues. Trimming cost V 10 bases and J 7 bases; bases outside gene matches: 8. CDR3 sequence reads: CASSEDRGEKLFF. CDR3 in DNA: TGTGCCAGCTCAGAAGACAGGGGTGAAAAACTGTTTTTT.

The sample holds a few counts of this clonotype. The V and J genes are TRBV4-2 and TRBJ1-1, with D possibly TRBD1 on 6 matching bases. V lost 0 bases and J 0 bases, leaving 14 bases between the germline ends. The CDR3 covers 17 residues. Germline V gives CDR1 LGHNA, CDR2 YNFKEQ. CDR3 nucleotide sequence: TGTGCCAGCAGCCAAGATGTGGACAGCCACATGAACACTGAAGCTTTCTTT. Residues: CASSQDVDSHMNTEAFF.

V and J are TRBV28 and TRBJ2-1, with 8 bases lining up with TRBD2. V dropped 7 bases and J dropped 1; count of bases not matched to a gene: 9. This CDR3 has 16 amino acids. CDR1 and CDR2 (germline): MDHEN, SYDVKM. The CDR3 DNA reads as TGTGCCAGCATGCTAAGCGGGAGCAGGTCCTACAATGAGCAGTTCTTC. Translating gives CASMLSGSRSYNEQFF. Using reference TRBV28 and TRBJ2-1 for the parts outside the CDR3, the full variable domain is DVKVTQSSRYLVKRTGEKVFLECVQDMDHENMFWYRQDPGLGLRLIYFSYDVKMKEKGDIPEGYSVSREKKERFSLILESASTNQTSMYLCASMLSGSRSYNEQFFGPGTRLTVL.

The V gene is TRBV29-1, the J gene TRBJ1-2; a possible D gene is TRBD1 (6 bases). There are 11 residues in the CDR3. V gave up 4 bases and J gave up 10 bases, with 13 bases separating them. Germline CDR1 is SQVTM and CDR2 is ANQGSEA. The CDR3 loop reads CSVVGQTFYTF. The CDR3 DNA is TGCAGCGTTGTCGGACAGACTTTCTACACCTTC.

The CDR3 loop is CASTLTGSHEQFF. The DNA for the CDR3 is TGTGCCAGCACCCTGACAGGGTCCCATGAGCAGTTCTTC. This chain uses TRBV6-2 or TRBV6-3 with TRBJ2-1; 7 bases line up with TRBD1. CDR1 and CDR2 (germline): MNHEY, SVGEGT. The ends lost 7 bases at V and 8 bases at J; junction bases unmatched: 8. The CDR3 covers 13 residues.

This clonotype was seen at least ten times. The CDR3 is CASRHLQAGSYEQYF. As DNA, the CDR3 is TGTGCCAGCAGGCACCTACAAGCGGGATCCTACGAGCAGTACTTC. This chain joins TRBV11-2 and TRBJ2-7; 7 bases map to TRBD2. Germline V gene data show CDR1 as SGHAT and CDR2 as FQNNGV. The V segment lost 6 bases and the J segment 1 base; nucleotides outside the gene matches: 9. The CDR3 spans 15 residues.

This clonotype was detected ten times or more. The chain links TRBV2 to TRBJ2-3; D is unclear. Germline V gives CDR1 SNHLY, CDR2 FYNNEI. V lost 7 bases to trimming and J lost 6 bases, with 8 bases between them. The CDR3 spans 11 residues. This chain's CDR3 is CASILSDTQYF. In DNA, the CDR3 is TGTGCCAGCATCCTCTCTGATACGCAGTATTTT.

There are a few counts of this clonotype. The V call is TRBV20-1, the J call TRBJ1-1; D is undetermined. This CDR3 spans 13 amino acids. The V gene lost 5 bases and the J gene lost 1 base, with 11 bases spanning the gap. CDR1 is DFQATT and CDR2 is SNEGSKA in the germline V gene (reference sequence). The CDR3 protein is CSALHRRNTEAFF. The DNA for the CDR3 is TGCAGTGCTCTACATCGAAGGAACACTGAAGCTTTCTTT.

The chain recombines TRBV6-2 or TRBV6-3 with TRBJ1-3, with 9 nucleotides matching TRBD1. CDR1 and CDR2 from the germline V gene are MNHEY and SVGEGT. The ends lost 2 bases at V and 11 bases at J; junction bases unmatched: 10. The CDR3 has 15 residues. CDR3 nucleotides: TGTGCCAGCAGTTACGGAACAGGGGGCCCGCTCCCCATATATTTT. As protein: CASSYGTGGPLPIYF.

Ten or more counts support this clonotype. The V call is TRBV27, the J call TRBJ2-1; TRBD1 might be the D (6 bases). Trimming took 1 base from V and 4 from J, leaving 20 bases between them. The CDR3 spans 18 residues. Germline V gives CDR1 MNHEY, CDR2 SMNVEV (reference sequence). In nucleotides, the CDR3 is TGTGCCAGCAGTTTATTGTCAGGGGAATGGACGAAATACAATGAGCAGTTCTTC. This sequence encodes CASSLLSGEWTKYNEQFF.

The sample holds a few counts of this clonotype. The rearrangement links TRBV18 to TRBJ1-2; D is possibly TRBD1 (6 bases). V shed 0 bases and J shed 4 bases, with 12 bases lying between them. This CDR3 has 15 residues. Germline V gives CDR1 KGHSH, CDR2 LQKENI. As DNA, the CDR3 is TGTGCCAGCTCACCACCAGCAGGGGTCCCCTATGGCTACACCTTC. Its protein is CASSPPAGVPYGYTF.

This clonotype was detected many times. For the CDR3, the DNA is TGTGCCTGGAACCAGGGGGCGCATGGCTACACCTTC. Its translation is CAWNQGAHGYTF. V and J are TRBV30 and TRBJ1-2; 8 nucleotides agree with TRBD1. V lost 4 bases, J lost 6 bases, and 4 bases stayed unmatched. The CDR3 spans 12 residues. In germline, CDR1 is GTSNPN, CDR2 SVGIG (reference sequence). Full variable domain (outside the CDR3, taken from reference TRBV30 and TRBJ1-2): SQTIHQWPATLVQPVGSPLSLECTVEGTSNPNLYWYRQAAGRGLQLLFYSVGIGQISSEVPQNLSASRPQDRQFILSSKKLLLSDSGFYLCAWNQGAHGYTFGSGTRLTVV.

In this sample, this clonotype turned up many times. J is TRBJ2-7 and V is TRBV6-1, with TRBD2 identical over 8 bases. J gave up 4 bases and V 6 bases, and 17 bases lay outside the gene matches. Germline values: CDR1 MNHNS, CDR2 SASEGT. The CDR3 has 17 residues. Here the CDR3 reads CASSIRWKREFVYEQYF. The CDR3 nucleotides are TGTGCCAGCAGCATTCGTTGGAAGCGGGAGTTCGTTTACGAGCAGTACTTC.

This clonotype was counted a single time. The V gene is TRBV20-1, the J gene TRBJ2-7, with D possibly being TRBD2 (5 bases). V was clipped by 0 bases and J by 3 bases, with 24 bases between them. The germline V gene encodes CDR1 DFQATT and CDR2 SNEGSKA (reference sequence). The CDR3 contains 18 residues. The CDR3 loop reads CSARDSRRVGDTVYEQYF. As DNA, the CDR3 is TGCAGTGCTAGAGACTCTAGGCGGGTAGGCGACACCGTCTACGAGCAGTACTTC.

This clonotype was seen ten or more times. The rearrangement uses TRBV28 and TRBJ2-1, with 8 bases that match TRBD2. There are 12 residues in the CDR3. Germline CDR1 and CDR2: MDHEN and SYDVKM. After removal of 5 bases from V and 10 bases from J, the junction contained 4 bases not matched to a gene. The CDR3 DNA reads TGTGCCAGCAGTCTCCGACTAGCGGAGCAGTTCTTC. Amino acids: CASSLRLAEQFF.

This clonotype was counted only a few times. The chain uses TRBV2 and TRBJ2-7; perhaps TRBD1 as D (6 bases). Trimming left V 9 bases short and J 7 bases short, with 19 bases between. This CDR3 region has 13 residues. Per germline, CDR1 SNHLY and CDR2 FYNNEI. The CDR3 nucleotides are TGTGCCAGGGGACACGGGAAGGGTTTGGAGCAGTACTTC. It codes for CARGHGKGLEQYF.

This clonotype was observed at least ten times. J is TRBJ1-1 and V is TRBV20-1; D is uncertain. Deletions cut 0 bases from V and 3 bases from J, with 14 bases between. CDR3 length equals 15 residues. CDR1 is DFQATT, CDR2 SNEGSKA, per germline (reference sequence). The CDR3 nucleotides read TGCAGTGCTAGAGATGGCCGGGCCCCGGACACTGAAGCTTTCTTT. Its translation: CSARDGRAPDTEAFF.